This T cell receptor beta chain was recovered during a study of metastatic and nonmetastatic thyroid tumors. About the study: Comparative analysis of repertoires was undertaken across blood and tumor or nodule tissue obtained from malignant and benign thyroid patients. Study findings and constraints: A significant increase in TCR beta diversity was reportedly seen in malignant thyroid tumors relative to benign nodules, in blood and tumor.

Relative to its sample, this clone is medium-sized (0.01 to 0.1%). Its antigen is still unknown. This same CDR3 is encoded by further DNA sequences in the sample. Original methodology: The study built a papillary thyroid cancer distant-metastasis classifier from CDR3 differences across clinicopathological groups. TCRdb re-called the PCR reads through MiXCR. TCRdb, not the authors, supplied the V and J calls. The sample includes tens of thousands of clones, about 25% of them seen just once. V dropped 2 bases and J dropped 7 bases, with 14 bases sitting between them. CDR1 MNHEY and CDR2 SVGAGI come from the germline V gene. The CDR3 loop spans 15 amino acids. All patients were treatment-naive before thyroid surgery.

V is TRBV6-5 and J is TRBJ2-2; no reliable D call. The receptor's source is a female donor with papillary thyroid cancer or a benign thyroid nodule (not recorded which). Some clones in this sample may be carry-over from other donors' samples. The sample taken for sequencing was blood. The CDR3 DNA sequence: TGTGCCAGCAGTTACCGCCCCGCGAGTGGCGGGGAGCTGTTTTTT. As protein: CASSYRPASGGELFF.